A selection of T cell receptor beta chains follows, all from one sample in a study of CD8 T cells in Susac syndrome. TCRdb re-called the immunoSEQ multiplex PCR reads with MiXCR, one entry per CDR3 protein. In the table there are about 400,000 distinct CDR3 sequences, 85% of which are singletons. Sequencing input: CD8+ T cells from PBMCs. These receptors were obtained from a human donor with multiple sclerosis. The CDR3 runs from the conserved cysteine through the conserved F or W. The order of the fields is CDR3 DNA, CDR3 protein, J gene, D gene, V gene, clone size. A D gene is named only where the DNA matches it firmly. Some rows mark clone size as missing; the rest say once, few, many or name a class of expanded clone.

cdr3_nt: TGCGCCAGCAGCGAAACCGGGGAAAATGAAAAACTGTTTTTT
cdr3_aa: CASSETGENEKLFF
j_call: TRBJ1-4
d_call: -
v_call: TRBV5-1
clone_size: -

cdr3_nt: TGTGCCAGCAGTTTAAGGGGGGGAACGAACACCGGGGAGCTGTTTTTT
cdr3_aa: CASSLRGGTNTGELFF
j_call: TRBJ2-2
d_call: -
v_call: TRBV12-3/TRBV12-4
clone_size: -

cdr3_nt: TGCAGTGCCTCAGATTCCTACGAGCAGTACTTC
cdr3_aa: CSASDSYEQYF
j_call: TRBJ2-7
d_call: -
v_call: TRBV20-1
clone_size: -

cdr3_nt: TGTGCCAGCTCTCGGGGGGGCTCCTACGAGCAGTACTTC
cdr3_aa: CASSRGGSYEQYF
j_call: TRBJ2-7
d_call: TRBD2
v_call: TRBV6-5
clone_size: few

cdr3_nt: TGCGCCAGCAGCTTGGCCGGGCAGGGGGCTGCCTACGAGCAGTACTTC
cdr3_aa: CASSLAGQGAAYEQYF
j_call: TRBJ2-7
d_call: TRBD1
v_call: TRBV5-1
clone_size: once

cdr3_nt: TGTGCCAGCAGCTTGCCAGGGGAGGGCTATGGCTACACCTTC
cdr3_aa: CASSLPGEGYGYTF
j_call: TRBJ1-2
d_call: -
v_call: TRBV5-6
clone_size: -

cdr3_nt: TGCAGCGTTGATGAACAGGGTTGGCAGACCCAGTACTTC
cdr3_aa: CSVDEQGWQTQYF
j_call: TRBJ2-5
d_call: -
v_call: TRBV29-1
clone_size: -

cdr3_nt: TGTGCCAGCAGCTTCGACAGCTTCTCCTACGAGCAGTACTTC
cdr3_aa: CASSFDSFSYEQYF
j_call: TRBJ2-7
d_call: -
v_call: TRBV7-2
clone_size: -

cdr3_nt: TGTGCCAGCAGTCCCGGCTACTACAATGAGCAGTTCTTC
cdr3_aa: CASSPGYYNEQFF
j_call: TRBJ2-1
d_call: -
v_call: TRBV6-2/TRBV6-3
clone_size: once

cdr3_nt: TGTGCCAGCAGCTCCTTCCCAAGAGCCTCGGGTCATACGCAGTATTTT
cdr3_aa: CASSSFPRASGHTQYF
j_call: TRBJ2-3
d_call: -
v_call: TRBV11-2
clone_size: -

cdr3_nt: TGTGCCAGCAGCTATGAGGCAGGGGACACTGAAGCTTTCTTT
cdr3_aa: CASSYEAGDTEAFF
j_call: TRBJ1-1
d_call: -
v_call: TRBV7-2
clone_size: once

cdr3_nt: TGCAGTGCCCGAGGGGGACAGGGGTATTCACCCCTCCACTTT
cdr3_aa: CSARGGQGYSPLHF
j_call: TRBJ1-6
d_call: TRBD1
v_call: TRBV20-1
clone_size: -

cdr3_nt: TGCAGCGGCCTCGCGAGCGGGCGAAATGAGCAGTTCTTC
cdr3_aa: CSGLASGRNEQFF
j_call: TRBJ2-1
d_call: -
v_call: TRBV29-1
clone_size: -

cdr3_nt: TGTGCCAGTAGTCCGGGGTTTCGGCCCCAGCATTTT
cdr3_aa: CASSPGFRPQHF
j_call: TRBJ1-5
d_call: -
v_call: TRBV19
clone_size: -

cdr3_nt: TGTGCCACCAGCAGAGATCTCGACACCTCCAACTATGGCTACACCTTC
cdr3_aa: CATSRDLDTSNYGYTF
j_call: TRBJ1-2
d_call: -
v_call: TRBV15
clone_size: -

cdr3_nt: TGTGCCAGCAGCTTGGGGCCCCAGGGCGAGCAGTACTTC
cdr3_aa: CASSLGPQGEQYF
j_call: TRBJ2-7
d_call: -
v_call: TRBV5-4
clone_size: -

cdr3_nt: TGTGCCAGCAGTTTCGTTGGCGGGGGGCTGAATGAGCAGTTCTTC
cdr3_aa: CASSFVGGGLNEQFF
j_call: TRBJ2-1
d_call: TRBD2
v_call: TRBV27
clone_size: -

cdr3_nt: TGTGCCAGCAGTGAATCCCGGGGGGGGCCGAATGAGCAGTTCTTC
cdr3_aa: CASSESRGGPNEQFF
j_call: TRBJ2-1
d_call: TRBD2
v_call: TRBV25-1
clone_size: -

cdr3_nt: TGTGCCAGCAGTCCGGGGCTAGCGGGAGGAGGGGAGCAGTTCTTC
cdr3_aa: CASSPGLAGGGEQFF
j_call: TRBJ2-1
d_call: TRBD2
v_call: TRBV12-3/TRBV12-4
clone_size: -

cdr3_nt: TGTGCCAGCAGTCCGAGAACTCTCCGCTACTACAATGAGCAGTTCTTC
cdr3_aa: CASSPRTLRYYNEQFF
j_call: TRBJ2-1
d_call: -
v_call: TRBV28
clone_size: -

cdr3_nt: TGTGCCAGCAGCCTGGGACTAGCGACCGAGCAGTACTTC
cdr3_aa: CASSLGLATEQYF
j_call: TRBJ2-7
d_call: TRBD2
v_call: TRBV7-8
clone_size: -

cdr3_nt: TGTGCCAGCAGTTTCGGGACAGGGCAAACTGAAGCTTTCTTT
cdr3_aa: CASSFGTGQTEAFF
j_call: TRBJ1-1
d_call: TRBD1
v_call: TRBV6-5
clone_size: -

cdr3_nt: TGTGCCAGCAGCTTAGTCGGGGCAACAGATACGCAGTATTTT
cdr3_aa: CASSLVGATDTQYF
j_call: TRBJ2-3
d_call: -
v_call: TRBV7-2
clone_size: few

cdr3_nt: TGTGCCAGTAGTCCGCGGGACGGATTATACAATGAGCAGTTCTTC
cdr3_aa: CASSPRDGLYNEQFF
j_call: TRBJ2-1
d_call: -
v_call: TRBV19
clone_size: -

cdr3_nt: TGTGCCAGCAGCTTAGAGTACGGGGGTGAAGCTTTCTTT
cdr3_aa: CASSLEYGGEAFF
j_call: TRBJ1-1
d_call: -
v_call: TRBV11-2
clone_size: -

cdr3_nt: TGTGCCAGTAGTACGGCTGGCGGACGCGAAGCTTTCTTT
cdr3_aa: CASSTAGGREAFF
j_call: TRBJ1-1
d_call: -
v_call: TRBV19
clone_size: -

cdr3_nt: TGCAGTGCTAGAGACGTGCAATTCACAAGCTACACCTTC
cdr3_aa: CSARDVQFTSYTF
j_call: TRBJ1-2
d_call: -
v_call: TRBV20-1
clone_size: -

cdr3_nt: TGTGCCAGCAGCTTGGACTTTGGCCAAGAGACCCAGCACTTC
cdr3_aa: CASSLDFGQETQHF
j_call: TRBJ2-5
d_call: -
v_call: TRBV5-4
clone_size: -

cdr3_nt: TGTGCCAGCAGTTACTCTCAGGGGGTCGATCAGCCCCAGCATTTT
cdr3_aa: CASSYSQGVDQPQHF
j_call: TRBJ1-5
d_call: TRBD1
v_call: TRBV6-5
clone_size: -

cdr3_nt: TGTGCCAGCAGCCATAGACAGGGTCTCCAAGAGACCCAGTACTTC
cdr3_aa: CASSHRQGLQETQYF
j_call: TRBJ2-5
d_call: TRBD1
v_call: TRBV3-1
clone_size: -

cdr3_nt: TGTGCCAGCAGTTCAGGCACCAGTGGCTACACCTTC
cdr3_aa: CASSSGTSGYTF
j_call: TRBJ1-2
d_call: -
v_call: TRBV27
clone_size: -

cdr3_nt: TGTGCCAGCAGCCAAGTTGGAACGTTCATGAACACTGAAGCTTTCTTT
cdr3_aa: CASSQVGTFMNTEAFF
j_call: TRBJ1-1
d_call: -
v_call: TRBV3-1
clone_size: -

cdr3_nt: TGTGCCAGCAGCCCCGGGCCAAATAATTCACCCCTCCACTTT
cdr3_aa: CASSPGPNNSPLHF
j_call: TRBJ1-6
d_call: -
v_call: TRBV5-6
clone_size: -

cdr3_nt: TGCAGTGCTAGTATGGACTCGAGGACTGGTGAAAAACTGTTTTTT
cdr3_aa: CSASMDSRTGEKLFF
j_call: TRBJ1-4
d_call: -
v_call: TRBV20-1
clone_size: -

cdr3_nt: TGTGCCAGCAGTTACGACAGGTTTAGTTTCTCAGAGCAGTTCTTC
cdr3_aa: CASSYDRFSFSEQFF
j_call: TRBJ2-1
d_call: -
v_call: TRBV6-5
clone_size: -

cdr3_nt: TGTGCCAGCAGCCTGGGATTCGCCCAACCTTATAGCAATCAGCCCCAGCATTTT
cdr3_aa: CASSLGFAQPYSNQPQHF
j_call: TRBJ1-5
d_call: -
v_call: TRBV3-1
clone_size: -

cdr3_nt: TGTGCCAGCAGCGGGCAGGGGTCTGGGGCCAACGTCCTGACTTTC
cdr3_aa: CASSGQGSGANVLTF
j_call: TRBJ2-6
d_call: -
v_call: TRBV9
clone_size: -

cdr3_nt: TGTGCCAGCAGCCCCGACAGGGTCCAGCCCCAGCATTTT
cdr3_aa: CASSPDRVQPQHF
j_call: TRBJ1-5
d_call: TRBD1
v_call: TRBV28
clone_size: few

cdr3_nt: TGTGCCTGGAGTGTACGTGACAGCAATCAGCCCCAGCATTTT
cdr3_aa: CAWSVRDSNQPQHF
j_call: TRBJ1-5
d_call: -
v_call: TRBV30
clone_size: -

cdr3_nt: TGTGCCAGTGCACCGGGACAGGGCACTGAGCAGTTCTTC
cdr3_aa: CASAPGQGTEQFF
j_call: TRBJ2-1
d_call: TRBD1
v_call: TRBV5-6
clone_size: -

cdr3_nt: TGTGCCTGGAGTGTGTCCGGGTTCGGTCAGCCCCAGCATTTT
cdr3_aa: CAWSVSGFGQPQHF
j_call: TRBJ1-5
d_call: -
v_call: TRBV30
clone_size: -

cdr3_nt: TGTGCCACCAGCAAGGGACTAGCGGGAGGTGAAGGCGGGGAGCTGTTTTTT
cdr3_aa: CATSKGLAGGEGGELFF
j_call: TRBJ2-2
d_call: TRBD2
v_call: TRBV15
clone_size: few

cdr3_nt: TGTGCCAGTAGAGCAGAGTCAAGCAATCAGCCCCAGCATTTT
cdr3_aa: CASRAESSNQPQHF
j_call: TRBJ1-5
d_call: -
v_call: TRBV19
clone_size: -

cdr3_nt: TGTGCCAGCAGTTTATGGGCGGGAGAAGAGCAGTTCTTC
cdr3_aa: CASSLWAGEEQFF
j_call: TRBJ2-1
d_call: TRBD2
v_call: TRBV28
clone_size: -

cdr3_nt: TGTGCCAGCAGCCAGACTCCTGAGCAGTTCTTC
cdr3_aa: CASSQTPEQFF
j_call: TRBJ2-1
d_call: -
v_call: TRBV7-8
clone_size: -

cdr3_nt: TGTGCCAGCAGCTTAGGGGGGGGCGCCCCACACGAGCAGTACTTC
cdr3_aa: CASSLGGGAPHEQYF
j_call: TRBJ2-7
d_call: -
v_call: TRBV7-6
clone_size: -

cdr3_nt: TGTGCCAGAAAGGACAGGAACTACGAGCAGTACTTC
cdr3_aa: CARKDRNYEQYF
j_call: TRBJ2-7
d_call: TRBD1
v_call: TRBV2
clone_size: -

cdr3_nt: TGCGCCAGCAGCTTGGCCGCGATAGCGGCTAACTACGAGCAGTACTTC
cdr3_aa: CASSLAAIAANYEQYF
j_call: TRBJ2-7
d_call: -
v_call: TRBV5-1
clone_size: -

cdr3_nt: TGTGCCAGCAGCCAAGATGGTCGACTAGATGAGGAGACCCAGTACTTC
cdr3_aa: CASSQDGRLDEETQYF
j_call: TRBJ2-5
d_call: -
v_call: TRBV4-2
clone_size: few

cdr3_nt: TGTGCCAGCAGCCACGAGTCGACTTACTACAATGAGCAGTTCTTC
cdr3_aa: CASSHESTYYNEQFF
j_call: TRBJ2-1
d_call: -
v_call: TRBV27
clone_size: once

cdr3_nt: TGTGCCTGGAGTGTAATGTCGGGTTACGAGCAGTACTTC
cdr3_aa: CAWSVMSGYEQYF
j_call: TRBJ2-7
d_call: -
v_call: TRBV30
clone_size: -

cdr3_nt: TGTGCCAGCAGTTCCCATAGCGGGGGCCGCTACTACGAGCAGTACTTC
cdr3_aa: CASSSHSGGRYYEQYF
j_call: TRBJ2-7
d_call: TRBD2
v_call: TRBV27
clone_size: once

cdr3_nt: TGCAGCGTTGAAACAGACAGAAACTACGAGCAGTACTTC
cdr3_aa: CSVETDRNYEQYF
j_call: TRBJ2-7
d_call: -
v_call: TRBV29-1
clone_size: -

cdr3_nt: TGTGCCAGCAGTTTGATGAGTGGGCAGGGGGCGCGTAAAGGGAGGATGAACACTGAAGCTTTCTTT
cdr3_aa: CASSLMSGQGARKGRMNTEAFF
j_call: TRBJ1-1
d_call: TRBD1
v_call: TRBV12-3/TRBV12-4
clone_size: -

cdr3_nt: TGTGCCAGCAGCCCGAGTCAGCGGAGCTCCTATAATTCACCCCTCCACTTT
cdr3_aa: CASSPSQRSSYNSPLHF
j_call: TRBJ1-6
d_call: -
v_call: TRBV6-1
clone_size: -

cdr3_nt: TGTGCCAGCAGCTCTCCAGGGGGCGCCTTCACTGAAGCTTTCTTT
cdr3_aa: CASSSPGGAFTEAFF
j_call: TRBJ1-1
d_call: TRBD1
v_call: TRBV7-9
clone_size: -